This T cell receptor beta chain comes out of a study of T cell changes during pregnancy in multiple sclerosis. The protocol was immunoSEQ multiplex PCR, while the TCRdb copy is restricted to in-frame clones and leaves out a portion. The data contain over 65,000 clones, approximately 90% of them singletons. The V end was cut by 6 bases, the J end by 8 bases, with 19 bases between. This CDR3 is 13 amino acids long. The germline V gene encodes CDR1 SQVTM and CDR2 ANQGSEA. The source was peripheral blood, collected in the first trimester of pregnancy. The J gene is TRBJ1-2, the V gene TRBV29-1; perhaps TRBD1 as D (6 bases). This clonotype was sampled from a female donor in good health, enrolled as a control in a pregnancy study. In DNA, the CDR3 is TGCAGCGTGCAAAGGGACATCGGATTGGGCTACACCTTC. Protein product: CSVQRDIGLGYTF.